This is a list of T cell receptor beta chains from one sample in a study of human T cells and chemical hapten exposure. TCRdb analysed the 5' RACE reads with MiXCR anew, one entry per CDR3 protein. This table has around 82,000 distinct CDR3 sequences, about 8% appearing once. These receptors were obtained from a male donor in good health. The CDR3 runs from the conserved cysteine through the conserved F or W. The D gene is left open where the match is weak. Size values are once, few and many counts, or a class for expanded clones, and some rows have none.

clone_size d_call j_call v_call cdr3_length cdr3_nt cdr3_aa
NA NA TRBJ1-4 TRBV4-2 19 TGTGCCAGCAGCCAAGAACGAGGGTGGCGGAGCAAAACTAATGAAAAACTGTTTTTT CASSQERGWRSKTNEKLFF
few NA TRBJ1-6 TRBV6-6 14 TGTGCCAGCAGGCACCTGGGGGCCAATTCACCCCTCCACTTT CASRHLGANSPLHF
few NA TRBJ2-2 TRBV2 17 TGTGCCAGCATCTGGGGCCCCTCCGGGGGAAACACCGGGGAGCTGTTTTTT CASIWGPSGGNTGELFF
few TRBD2 TRBJ2-3 TRBV7-9 14 TGTGCCAGCAGCCCGCGGGAGTTTGCAGATACGCAGTATTTT CASSPREFADTQYF
few NA TRBJ2-7 TRBV5-1 15 TGCGCCAGCAGCTTGGTAGGGACAACGACCTACGAGCAGTACTTC CASSLVGTTTYEQYF
few NA TRBJ2-4 TRBV7-9 14 TGTGCCAGCAGCGCCGGGGGTACCGAAAACATTCAGTACTTC CASSAGGTENIQYF
many NA TRBJ2-3 TRBV27 13 TGTGCCAGCAGTTCCATGGCGACAGATACGCAGTATTTT CASSSMATDTQYF
NA TRBD1 TRBJ2-7 TRBV15 17 TGTGCCACCAGCAGAACCCGAGGACAGGGGCCCTACTACGAGCAGTACTTC CATSRTRGQGPYYEQYF
many NA TRBJ2-3 TRBV27 12 TGTGCCAGCAGTTTGAGCCGGGATACGCAGTATTTT CASSLSRDTQYF
many NA TRBJ2-6 TRBV7-9 16 TGTGCCAGCAACCCACAGGGTCGCTCTGGGGCCAACGTCCTGACTTTC CASNPQGRSGANVLTF
many TRBD2 TRBJ2-5 TRBV20-1 15 TGCAGTGCTGTACCGGGACTAGCGGGGGTGGAGACCCAGTACTTC CSAVPGLAGVETQYF
few NA TRBJ1-3 TRBV6-5 15 TGTGCCAGCAGCCAACAGTTTTCCTCTGGAAACACCATATATTTT CASSQQFSSGNTIYF
many NA TRBJ2-2 TRBV19 14 TGTGCCAGTAGTATAATGGGGGCGCCCGGGGAGCTGTTTTTT CASSIMGAPGELFF
many NA TRBJ2-4 TRBV12-3/TRBV12-4 16 TGTGCCAGCAGTTTGTCTCCAGGGGTAACCAAAAACATTCAGTACTTC CASSLSPGVTKNIQYF
many NA TRBJ2-7 TRBV18 15 TGTGCCAGCTCACCACGGTCGCCCAGGCAGGACGAGCAGTACTTC CASSPRSPRQDEQYF
NA TRBD1 TRBJ2-5 TRBV5-1 16 TGCGCCAGCAGCCTACGGACAGGGGCCCCCCAGGAGACCCAGTACTTC CASSLRTGAPQETQYF
many TRBD1 TRBJ1-4 TRBV7-9 16 TGTGCCAGCAGCCCAGACAGGGGACCAACTAATGAAAAACTGTTTTTT CASSPDRGPTNEKLFF
many NA TRBJ2-7 TRBV5-1 14 TGCGCCAGCAGCGGTCACATCACCTCCTACGAGCAGTACTTC CASSGHITSYEQYF
NA NA TRBJ1-1 TRBV6-2/TRBV6-3 19 TGTGCCAGCAGTTATCCGGGACATCCCTCTAGGGGGATGAACACTGAAGCTTTCTTT CASSYPGHPSRGMNTEAFF
few NA TRBJ1-2 TRBV6-6 14 TGTGCCAGCAGTCGAGAGGACACTGCCTATGGCTACACCTTC CASSREDTAYGYTF
many TRBD2 TRBJ2-3 TRBV20-1 18 TGCAGTGCTAGAGATTTATCGAGCGGGGGTTTGATGATGGATACGCAGTATTTT CSARDLSSGGLMMDTQYF
NA TRBD1 TRBJ2-6 TRBV29-1 14 TGCAGCGTTGGGGGGACAGCCGGGGCCAACGTCCTGACTTTC CSVGGTAGANVLTF
many NA TRBJ1-2 TRBV7-9 15 TGTGCCAGCAGCTTTAGACAGCCCTTACCCTATGGCTACACCTTC CASSFRQPLPYGYTF